Below are 30 T cell receptor beta chains sequenced from a single sample in a study of shared clonotypes between healthy human individuals (dated by TCRdb to about 2020). The library was generated by the immunoSEQ multiplex PCR assay. TCRdb stores this immuneACCESS table with in-frame sequences only. Part of the clones is absent; in the studies checked, under half of the shortfall reflects unresolved V genes, and no reason is known for the rest. Present in this sample are about 320,000 clones, 87% of which were seen just once. The ten largest make up 15% to 20% of the sample. The sample comprised memory CD8+ T cells sorted from blood. The cell subset or site label, read with the paper, signifies: CD45RO+ cells pooled with CCR7-negative TemRA cells. All receptors come from a man in his late teens or twenties in good health.

This clone was seen only once. This chain uses TRBV7-9 with TRBJ2-7, with TRBD1 identical over 12 bases. Germline lookup yields CDR1 SEHNR and CDR2 FQNEAQ (reference sequence). The CDR3 consists of 15 residues. With 4 bases clipped from V and 6 bases from J, the junction kept 7 bases outside the gene matches. The CDR3 protein is CASSSPGQGAGEQYF. The DNA for the CDR3 is TGTGCCAGCAGCTCACCGGGACAGGGGGCGGGCGAGCAGTACTTC.

The rearrangement joins TRBV25-1 to TRBJ1-1; D uncertain. The V and J ends lost 3 bases and 1 base respectively, with 0 bases between them. This CDR3 is built from 11 residues. Per the germline V gene, CDR1 is MGHDK and CDR2 is SYGVNS. As DNA, the CDR3 is TGTGCCAGCAGTGAGAACACTGAAGCTTTCTTT. Encoded protein: CASSENTEAFF. Combining the CDR3 with reference TRBV25-1 and TRBJ1-1 gives the whole variable domain EADIYQTPRYLVIGTGKKITLECSQTMGHDKMYWYQQDPGMELHLIHYSYGVNSTEKGDLSSESTVSRIRTEHFPLTLESARPSHTSQYLCASSENTEAFFGQGTRLTVV.

This chain links TRBV4-1 with TRBJ1-5; 7 bases are shared with TRBD1. CDR3 length equals 16 residues. Trimming at V came to 0 bases and at J to 2 bases, leaving 4 bases not matched to a gene. Germline V gene sequence: CDR1 MGHRA, CDR2 YSYEKL. CDR3 sequence: CASSQDRGTGNQPQHF. For the CDR3, the DNA is TGCGCCAGCAGCCAAGATCGCGGGACAGGCAATCAGCCCCAGCATTTT.

Written as DNA, the CDR3 is TGTGCCAGCAGTGATGGGGGGTATAGCAATCAGCCCCAGCATTTT. This encodes CASSDGGYSNQPQHF. V and J are TRBV6-1 and TRBJ1-5; D is possibly TRBD1 (5 bases). The CDR3 totals 15 residues. Germline V gene data show CDR1 as MNHNS and CDR2 as SASEGT. V was shortened by 3 bases and J by 0 bases, with 9 bases between the two germline ends.

In the case of this clone: Within the sample, other DNA sequences also encode this same CDR3. The chain employs TRBV9 and TRBJ1-4; D is unclear. This CDR3 has 12 amino acids. Germline loops: CDR1 SGDLS, CDR2 YYNGEE. V was trimmed by 4 bases and J by 8 bases, leaving 9 bases between them. The CDR3 here is CASSPGGEKLFF. The CDR3 DNA reads TGTGCCAGCAGCCCGGGTGGGGAAAAACTGTTTTTT.

This chain links TRBV10-3 with TRBJ2-7; D unclear. Looked up from germline, CDR1 is ENHRY and CDR2 is SYGVKD. The CDR3 has 15 amino acids. V was pared by 3 bases and J by 3 bases, with 15 bases between. This CDR3 is CAISDREQTHYEQYF. The CDR3, as DNA: TGTGCCATCAGTGATAGGGAACAGACGCACTACGAGCAGTACTTC.

This sequence joins TRBV4-1 and TRBJ2-1; D might be TRBD1 or TRBD2, each matching 6 bases. This CDR3 has 15 residues. Germline lookup yields CDR1 MGHRA and CDR2 YSYEKL. V dropped 6 bases and J dropped 5 bases, with 17 bases sitting between them. CDR3 in DNA: TGCGCCAGCAGACCCCTCACGGGGGCGGACAATGAGCAGTTCTTC. Its protein is CASRPLTGADNEQFF.

V usage is TRBV9 and J usage is TRBJ1-6, with D unresolved. The V end lost 2 bases, the J end lost 8 bases, and 14 bases lay between the germline ends. This CDR3 has 15 residues. Germline V gene data show CDR1 as SGDLS and CDR2 as YYNGEE. CDR3 residues: CASSVSPGEDSPLHF. CDR3 nucleotide sequence: TGTGCCAGCAGCGTCAGTCCCGGGGAAGATTCACCCCTCCACTTT.

The chain carries TRBV9 and TRBJ2-5, with D possibly TRBD2 on 5 matching bases. Trimming stripped 1 base from V and 4 bases from J, with 8 bases between. This CDR3 spans 13 amino acids. Per the germline V gene, CDR1 is SGDLS and CDR2 is YYNGEE. The CDR3: CASSVWAGETQYF. CDR3 bases: TGTGCCAGCAGCGTATGGGCGGGAGAGACCCAGTACTTC.

This chain joins TRBV10-3 and TRBJ2-7; TRBD2 agrees at 11 bases. Losses at the gene ends were 8 bases for V and 3 bases for J; bases not matched to a gene: 12. Germline lookup yields CDR1 ENHRY and CDR2 SYGVKD. This CDR3 contains 16 residues. The CDR3 nucleotides read TGTGCCATCCAGGGAAAAGGTCTAGCGGGGGGCTACGAGCAGTACTTC. Translated, it gives CAIQGKGLAGGYEQYF.

The rearrangement joins TRBV9 to TRBJ2-3; 9 bases align to TRBD1. CDR1 SGDLS and CDR2 YYNGEE come from the germline V gene. The CDR3 is 16 residues long. Unmatched junction bases numbered 6, after V lost 0 bases and J lost 4 bases. The CDR3 nucleotides read TGTGCCAGCAGCGTAGAGGGACAGGGTAGGGCAGATACGCAGTATTTT. It specifies CASSVEGQGRADTQYF.

The rearrangement joins TRBV10-1 to TRBJ2-7, with TRBD1 matching 7 bases. V dropped 5 bases and J dropped 1; count of bases not matched to a gene: 2. This CDR3 is 13 amino acids long. Germline V gene sequence: CDR1 WNHNN, CDR2 SYGVQD (reference sequence). CDR3 nucleotides: TGCGCCAGCAGTTCGGACAGGTCCTACGAGCAGTACTTC. This encodes CASSSDRSYEQYF.

The rearrangement links TRBV25-1 to TRBJ2-2; D uncertain. The CDR3 has 15 amino acids. V gave up 2 bases and J gave up 1 base, with 8 bases separating them. Germline V gene data show CDR1 as MGHDK and CDR2 as SYGVNS. CDR3 sequence reads: CASSENRVNTGELFF. The CDR3 nucleotides read TGTGCCAGCAGTGAAAACAGAGTGAACACCGGGGAGCTGTTTTTT.

The genes are TRBV2 and TRBJ1-1; 12 bases match TRBD1. Germline trimming cut 6 bases from V and 7 bases from J; bases unmatched to any gene: 6. Per germline, CDR1 SNHLY and CDR2 FYNNEI. The CDR3 extends over 14 amino acids. For the CDR3, the DNA is TGTGCCAGCAGACCCGGGACAGGGGGCTTTGAAGCTTTCTTT. It translates to CASRPGTGGFEAFF.

V usage is TRBV10-2 and J usage is TRBJ1-1, with a possible D match to TRBD1 (5 bases). The germline gives CDR1 WSHSY, CDR2 SAAADI. CDR3 length equals 13 residues. The V end was cut by 6 bases, the J end by 1 base, with 9 bases between. In DNA, the CDR3 is TGCGCCAGCAGCGTTGGACAGAACACTGAAGCTTTCTTT. Translation gives CASSVGQNTEAFF.

On this clone: At the DNA level, this CDR3 is encoded by other sequences in the same sample as well. CDR3 in amino acids: CASSFSSDTQYF. DNA of the CDR3: TGTGCCAGCAGCTTTTCGTCGGATACGCAGTATTTT. The chain couples TRBV5-6 to TRBJ2-3, with unresolved D. CDR1 and CDR2 (germline): SGHDT, YYEEEE. The length of the CDR3 is 12 residues. Trimming pared 2 bases from V and 6 bases from J, leaving 7 bases between.

V usage is TRBV25-1 and J usage is TRBJ1-2; perhaps TRBD1 as D (5 bases). Trimming left V 1 base short and J 2 bases short, with 17 bases between. Germline loops: CDR1 MGHDK, CDR2 SYGVNS. This CDR3 region has 17 residues. The CDR3 DNA reads TGTGCCAGCAGTGAATCACCCAGACTCGGGACCAACTATGGCTACACCTTC. Translating gives CASSESPRLGTNYGYTF.

This chain links TRBV29-1 with TRBJ2-5; D unresolved. Trimming took off 5 bases at V and 0 bases at J, with 10 bases between the two ends. Looked up from germline, CDR1 is SQVTM and CDR2 is ANQGSEA. The CDR3 totals 13 residues. CDR3 region: CSVLQPNQETQYF. DNA of the CDR3: TGCAGCGTTCTACAGCCCAACCAAGAGACCCAGTACTTC.

V gene TRBV27 combines with J gene TRBJ1-6; 8 bases map to TRBD1. The CDR3 spans 15 residues. After removal of 3 bases from V and 9 bases from J, the junction contained 7 bases not matched to a gene. Germline V gives CDR1 MNHEY, CDR2 SMNVEV (reference sequence). In nucleotides, the CDR3 is TGTGCCAGCAGTTTCCTAGGACAGGGAGGTTCACCCCTCCACTTT. This translates into CASSFLGQGGSPLHF.

V gene TRBV30 combines with J gene TRBJ1-1; D might be TRBD1 (6 bases). Trimming left V 8 bases short and J 10 bases short, with 20 bases between. The length of the CDR3 is 12 residues. Germline lookup yields CDR1 GTSNPN and CDR2 SVGIG (reference sequence). In DNA form, the CDR3 reads TGTGCCGGGACGGAAATCTTGGGGGCAGCTTTCTTT. Amino acid sequence: CAGTEILGAAFF.

The chain combines TRBV4-1 with TRBJ1-5; D might be TRBD1 (5 bases). Germline loops: CDR1 MGHRA, CDR2 YSYEKL. V gave up 1 base and J gave up 6 bases, with 10 bases separating them. The CDR3 spans 14 residues. CDR3 in amino acids: CASSQVGGSQPQHF. The CDR3 region has the DNA TGCGCCAGCAGCCAAGTTGGGGGGAGTCAGCCCCAGCATTTT.

The chain uses TRBV28 and TRBJ2-2; the match to TRBD2 covers 12 bases. This CDR3 comprises 14 residues. J was trimmed by 11 bases and V by 6 bases; bases with no gene match: 7. Germline loops: CDR1 MDHEN, CDR2 SYDVKM. CDR3 bases: TGTGCCAGCAGGGCTAGCGGGGGGGGCGTAGAGCTGTTTTTT. Translating gives CASRASGGGVELFF.

This clone has only a few counts. V is TRBV6-1 and J is TRBJ2-7; D not resolved. Germline V gene data show CDR1 as MNHNS and CDR2 as SASEGT. The CDR3 is 14 residues long. V lost 2 bases to trimming and J lost 3 bases, with 11 bases between them. CDR3 sequence (DNA): TGTGCCAGCAGTGAACAGAGTAGTAACTACGAGCAGTACTTC. Translated, it gives CASSEQSSNYEQYF.

The chain's CDR3 is CASSLSEWETQYF. The CDR3 coding sequence is TGTGCCAGCAGCCTATCTGAGTGGGAGACCCAGTACTTC. The chain has TRBV7-9 and TRBJ2-5; D is uncertain. V was pared by 5 bases and J by 5 bases, with 12 bases between. The V gene's germline CDR1 is SEHNR and CDR2 FQNEAQ (reference sequence). This CDR3 is 13 amino acids long.

This clone was counted a single time. This chain uses TRBV7-8 with TRBJ2-1; D is unclear. Trimming left V 2 bases short and J 0 bases short, with 14 bases between. The CDR3 sequence is 17 residues long. Germline values: CDR1 SGHVS, CDR2 FQNEAQ. This CDR3 is CASSLHEVFSSYNEQFF. The CDR3 DNA sequence: TGTGCCAGCAGCTTACATGAAGTCTTCAGCTCCTACAATGAGCAGTTCTTC.

The chain is built from TRBV2 and TRBJ2-5; D might be TRBD2 (5 bases). Germline lookup yields CDR1 SNHLY and CDR2 FYNNEI. The V end lost 10 bases, the J end lost 2 bases, and 17 bases lay between the germline ends. This CDR3 has 14 residues. The CDR3 spells CAISRGELQETQYF. As DNA, the CDR3 is TGTGCCATCAGCCGGGGAGAATTACAAGAGACCCAGTACTTC.

Worth noting for this clone: Other nucleotide sequences from this sample produce the same CDR3. The rearrangement uses TRBV11-2 and TRBJ2-7; D remains ambiguous. V lost 3 bases and J lost 1, with 7 bases in between. CDR3 length equals 13 residues. CDR1 is SGHAT and CDR2 is FQNNGV in the germline V gene. Written as DNA, the CDR3 is TGTGCCAGCAGCTTTGGCGGATCCTACGAGCAGTACTTC. Translating it yields CASSFGGSYEQYF.

The chain combines TRBV6-1 with TRBJ2-7; D might be TRBD1 (6 bases). Germline lookup yields CDR1 MNHNS and CDR2 SASEGT. The CDR3 has 15 amino acids. V lost 3 bases and J 2 bases, leaving 14 bases between the germline ends. CDR3 residues: CASSDEGVFAYEQYF. The CDR3 DNA sequence: TGTGCCAGCAGTGATGAGGGGGTCTTCGCCTACGAGCAGTACTTC.

The rearrangement links TRBV27 to TRBJ2-2, with D possibly TRBD1 on 5 matching bases. Trimming pared 2 bases from V and 4 bases from J, leaving 11 bases between. The CDR3 spans 15 residues. The germline CDR1 and CDR2 sequences are MNHEY and SMNVEV (reference sequence). The CDR3 loop is CASSLIRASTGELFF. In nucleotides, the CDR3 is TGTGCCAGCAGTTTAATCAGGGCGAGCACCGGGGAGCTGTTTTTT.

This rearrangement joins TRBV28 to TRBJ1-3; D is unclear. The CDR3 consists of 12 residues. The V end was cut by 5 bases, the J end by 3 bases, with 5 bases between. CDR1 is MDHEN, CDR2 SYDVKM, per germline. The CDR3 here is CASSVIGNTIYF. The CDR3 DNA is TGTGCCAGCAGTGTTATTGGAAACACCATATATTTT.